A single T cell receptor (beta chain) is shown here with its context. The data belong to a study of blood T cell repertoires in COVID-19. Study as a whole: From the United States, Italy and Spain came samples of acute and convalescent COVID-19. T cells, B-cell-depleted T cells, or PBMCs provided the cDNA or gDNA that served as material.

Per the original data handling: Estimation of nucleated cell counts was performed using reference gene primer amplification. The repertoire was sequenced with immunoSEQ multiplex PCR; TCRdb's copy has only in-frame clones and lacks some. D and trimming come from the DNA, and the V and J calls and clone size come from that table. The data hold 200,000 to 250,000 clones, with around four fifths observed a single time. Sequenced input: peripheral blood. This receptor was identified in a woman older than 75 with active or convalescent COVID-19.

CDR3 DNA: TGCGCCAGCAGCCAAGGAGGGGGCGCTGAGACCCAGTACTTC. It encodes CASSQGGGAETQYF. The chain recombines TRBV4-3 with TRBJ2-5; 7 nucleotides line up with TRBD1. CDR1 LGHNA and CDR2 YSLEER come from the germline V gene. V dropped 1 base and J dropped 5; count of bases not matched to a gene: 4. The CDR3 runs 14 residues.